This entry lists 24 T cell receptor beta chains sequenced from one sample in a study of T-cell memory formation after mild COVID-19. In TCRdb, the 5' RACE reads were re-called with MiXCR into one record per CDR3 protein. The table shows tens of thousands of distinct CDR3 sequences, with 12% occurring only once. Sequences were obtained from PBMCs or a T cell subset sorted from them (not recorded which). These receptors were taken from a man between 18 and 29 years old who had mild COVID-19 (a few samples of this study predate the infection). Cell type and time point are not known.

There are a few counts of this clonotype. The chain links TRBV7-2 to TRBJ2-1, with 7 bases identical to TRBD1. CDR1 SGHTA and CDR2 FQGNSA come from the germline V gene. The CDR3 is 14 residues long. V shed 5 bases, J shed 5 bases, and the junction held 6 bases outside the gene matches. CDR3 sequence reads: CASSPDRYHNEQFF. In nucleotides, the CDR3 is TGTGCCAGCAGCCCGGACAGGTACCACAATGAGCAGTTCTTC.

This clonotype was picked up many times. The V and J genes are TRBV4-3 and TRBJ2-1; D call uncertain. This CDR3 spans 15 amino acids. CDR1 is LGHNA and CDR2 is YSLEER in the germline V gene. V dropped 1 base and J dropped 0 bases, with 7 bases sitting between them. The CDR3 reads CASSQGTSSYNEQFF. The CDR3 coding sequence is TGCGCCAGCAGCCAAGGCACGAGCTCCTACAATGAGCAGTTCTTC.

This clonotype was counted at least ten times. The rearrangement joins TRBV5-5 to TRBJ2-5, with unresolved D. Germline V gene sequence: CDR1 SGHKS, CDR2 YYEKEE (reference sequence). V was trimmed by 3 bases and J by 10 bases, leaving 22 bases between them. The CDR3 contains 15 residues. CDR3 sequence: CASSYNWAPRGGQYF. Here the CDR3 DNA reads TGTGCCAGCAGCTACAACTGGGCCCCCCGAGGTGGCCAGTACTTC. The whole variable domain, remainder taken from reference TRBV5-5 and TRBJ2-5, is DAGVTQSPTHLIKTRGQQVTLRCSPISGHKSVSWYQQVLGQGPQFIFQYYEKEERGRGNFPDRFSARQFPNYSSELNVNALLLGDSALYLCASSYNWAPRGGQYFGPGTRLLVL.

This sequence joins TRBV7-3 and TRBJ1-6; no definite D call. The CDR3 is made up of 13 amino acids. Trimming left V 3 bases short and J 9 bases short, with 9 bases between. Germline CDR1 and CDR2: SGHTA and FQGTGA. Here the CDR3 DNA reads TGTGCCAGCAGCTTGAGGCGCGGTTCACCCCTCCACTTT. Amino acids: CASSLRRGSPLHF.

V and J are TRBV5-6 and TRBJ2-3; 10 bases are shared with TRBD2. The germline V gene has CDR1 SGHDT and CDR2 YYEEEE. The CDR3 totals 18 residues. Germline trimming cut 0 bases from V and 0 bases from J; bases unmatched to any gene: 7. The CDR3 region is CASSLAQQLAGSTDTQYF. Written as DNA, the CDR3 is TGTGCCAGCAGCTTGGCACAGCAACTAGCGGGGAGCACAGATACGCAGTATTTT.

This clonotype was detected a few times. This chain connects TRBV14 to TRBJ2-5, with 8 nucleotides matching TRBD2. Germline CDR1 SGHDN, CDR2 FVKESK. The CDR3 loop spans 15 amino acids. J gave up 6 bases and V 4 bases, and 10 bases lay outside the gene matches. CDR3 DNA sequence: TGTGCCAGCAGCCCACTTGGACTAGCAGGACAGACCCAGTACTTC. This gives the protein CASSPLGLAGQTQYF.

This clonotype was recorded at least ten times. The chain links TRBV7-9 to TRBJ2-2, with D possibly called TRBD1 or TRBD2 (5 bases each). The CDR3 extends over 14 amino acids. V dropped 4 bases and J dropped 5 bases, with 11 bases sitting between them. Germline values: CDR1 SEHNR, CDR2 FQNEAQ (reference sequence). The CDR3 region has the DNA TGTGCCAGCAGCTCCCTGGGGGAAACCGGGGAGCTGTTTTTT. Amino acids: CASSSLGETGELFF.

The chain carries TRBV10-3 and TRBJ1-2; TRBD1 matches 7 bases. The V gene's germline CDR1 is ENHRY and CDR2 SYGVKD. The CDR3 contains 14 residues. J was trimmed by 3 bases and V by 2 bases; bases with no gene match: 3. CDR3 nucleotides: TGTGCCATCAGTGAGAGGGACAGTGACTATGGCTACACCTTC. Its translation is CAISERDSDYGYTF.

This clonotype was seen many times. This sequence joins TRBV6-6 and TRBJ2-3; tentative D call: TRBD1 (6 bases). V was cut by 1 base and J by 2 bases, with 7 bases left in between. CDR1 MNHNY and CDR2 SVGAGI come from the germline V gene (reference sequence). This CDR3 contains 14 residues. CDR3 nucleotides: TGTGCCAGCAGTTACTGGACAGACACAGATACGCAGTATTTT. Its protein product is CASSYWTDTDTQYF.

This clonotype was observed a handful of times. The rearrangement links TRBV27 to TRBJ2-3; D may be TRBD2 (6 bases). With 3 bases removed from V and 6 bases from J, the gap between germline ends came to 10 bases. Per germline, CDR1 MNHEY and CDR2 SMNVEV (reference sequence). The CDR3 has 13 residues. CDR3 sequence: CASSFPGLDTQYF. CDR3 nucleotides: TGTGCCAGCAGTTTTCCGGGACTGGATACGCAGTATTTT.

This clonotype appeared a few times. The rearrangement joins TRBV7-9 to TRBJ2-6, with TRBD1 as a possible D gene (6 bases). This CDR3 contains 19 residues. Trimming took 3 bases from V and 3 from J, leaving 21 bases between them. Germline V gives CDR1 SEHNR, CDR2 FQNEAQ (reference sequence). CDR3 nucleotide sequence: TGTGCCAGCAGCTTTGGCCAGGGGACAACTGAAGGTGGGGCCAACGTCCTGACTTTC. It is translated as CASSFGQGTTEGGANVLTF.

The chain recombines TRBV7-2 with TRBJ2-7; tentatively, D is TRBD1 (6 bases). Germline loops: CDR1 SGHTA, CDR2 FQGNSA. The CDR3 totals 14 residues. V was cut by 4 bases and J by 5 bases, with 15 bases left in between. The CDR3 sequence is CASSSYEGVDEQYF. CDR3 nucleotide sequence: TGTGCCAGCAGCTCGTACGAGGGGGTTGACGAGCAGTACTTC.

This sequence joins TRBV11-2 and TRBJ2-5; 13 bases match TRBD2. The V segment lost 6 bases and the J segment 4 bases; nucleotides outside the gene matches: 5. The CDR3 runs 15 residues. Germline CDR1 and CDR2: SGHAT and FQNNGV. The CDR3 here is CASRGTSGAGETQYF. The CDR3 DNA reads as TGTGCCAGCAGGGGGACTAGCGGGGCGGGAGAGACCCAGTACTTC.

This clonotype appeared a few times. The gene calls are TRBV20-1 and TRBJ2-2; 12 positions agree with TRBD1. J lost 6 bases, V lost 6 bases, and 8 bases had no gene match. Per the germline V gene, CDR1 is DFQATT and CDR2 is SNEGSKA (reference sequence). The CDR3 has 15 amino acids. Here the CDR3 DNA reads TGCAGTGCCCTATTGGGACAGGGGGCATCCGGGGAGCTGTTTTTT. Translating gives CSALLGQGASGELFF.

The sample holds a few counts of this clonotype. V gene TRBV25-1 combines with J gene TRBJ2-5, with D unclear. The CDR3 contains 15 residues. Trimming took 3 bases from V and 0 from J, leaving 11 bases between them. The germline CDR1 and CDR2 sequences are MGHDK and SYGVNS. This CDR3 is CASSDGMDDQETQYF. The CDR3 DNA follows: TGTGCCAGCAGTGACGGCATGGACGACCAAGAGACCCAGTACTTC.

The DNA for the CDR3 is TGTGCCACCAGCAGAGATCAGCGTGAAGCTTTCTTT. Protein sequence: CATSRDQREAFF. V gene TRBV15 combines with J gene TRBJ1-1, with D hard to call. This CDR3 comprises 12 residues. Trimming removed 0 bases at V and 7 bases at J, with 6 bases between. Per germline, CDR1 LNHNV and CDR2 YYDKDF (reference sequence). Variable domain in full (rest from reference TRBV15 and TRBJ1-1): DAMVIQNPRYQVTQFGKPVTLSCSQTLNHNVMYWYQQKSSQAPKLLFHYYDKDFNNEADTPDNFQSRRPNTSFCFLDIRSPGLGDTAMYLCATSRDQREAFFGQGTRLTVV.

This rearrangement joins TRBV6-2 or TRBV6-3 to TRBJ1-1; weak D call: TRBD1 (5 bases). The CDR3 spans 13 residues. V lost 2 bases and J lost 5, with 9 bases in between. CDR1 MNHEY and CDR2 SVGEGT come from the germline V gene. The CDR3 sequence: CASSYIGGTEAFF. CDR3 DNA: TGTGCCAGCAGTTACATCGGGGGGACTGAAGCTTTCTTT.

In its sample, this clonotype was seen a few times. This rearrangement joins TRBV7-3 to TRBJ2-3, with 10 bases aligning to TRBD2. The V gene end was trimmed by 5 bases and the J gene end by 3 bases; junction bases not matched to a gene: 5. The germline gives CDR1 SGHTA, CDR2 FQGTGA. The CDR3 sequence is 15 residues long. The CDR3 nucleotides are TGTGCCAGCAGCCCCGGGACTAGCGAAACAGATACGCAGTATTTT. Translation: CASSPGTSETDTQYF.

This clonotype was recorded at least ten times. The chain carries TRBV29-1 and TRBJ1-4; D remains ambiguous. Germline values: CDR1 SQVTM, CDR2 ANQGSEA. V was shortened by 7 bases and J by 7 bases, with 16 bases between the two germline ends. This CDR3 region has 13 residues. In DNA, the CDR3 is TGCAGCGCCTGCGAACCTTTGGGTGAAAAACTGTTTTTT. Protein product: CSACEPLGEKLFF.

The chain employs TRBV18 and TRBJ1-4; TRBD1 might be the D (5 bases). Between the trimmed V and J ends, which lost 2 bases and 7 bases, there was a span of 11 bases. The CDR3 covers 14 residues. CDR1 KGHSH and CDR2 LQKENI come from the germline V gene. The CDR3 sequence: CASSPSQGVEKLFF. The CDR3 DNA reads as TGTGCCAGCTCACCAAGTCAAGGGGTTGAAAAACTGTTTTTT.

This clonotype showed up just a few times. The CDR3 protein is CASSLVGTDYGYTF. Written as DNA, the CDR3 is TGTGCCAGCAGTTTAGTCGGGACAGACTATGGCTACACCTTC. This rearrangement joins TRBV12-3 or TRBV12-4 to TRBJ1-2; TRBD1 agrees at 7 bases. The V and J ends lost 1 base and 3 bases, in that order; junction bases with no gene match: 2. This CDR3 has 14 residues.

The chain uses TRBV7-9 and TRBJ1-1; D not resolved. The CDR3 has 11 residues. CDR1 is SEHNR, CDR2 FQNEAQ, per germline (reference sequence). With 5 bases removed from V and 5 bases from J, the gap between germline ends came to 6 bases. The CDR3 DNA reads TGTGCCAGCAGCGCGTGGACTGAAGCTTTCTTT. Protein sequence: CASSAWTEAFF.

This clonotype turned up a few times. This rearrangement joins TRBV11-2 to TRBJ2-1; no clear D gene. CDR1 is SGHAT and CDR2 is FQNNGV in the germline V gene. V shed 10 bases and J shed 7 bases, with 20 bases lying between them. The CDR3 runs to 14 residues. CDR3 DNA: TGTGCCACCTCGCCCGAGATCTTAGGGAATGAGCAGTTCTTC. Its protein is CATSPEILGNEQFF.

CDR3 residues: CASTQGVVAETQYF. CDR3 DNA sequence: TGTGCCAGCACCCAGGGCGTGGTAGCTGAGACCCAGTACTTC. The chain is built from TRBV7-6 and TRBJ2-5; tentative D call: TRBD1 (5 bases). Trimming took off 7 bases at V and 5 bases at J, with 17 bases between the two ends. This CDR3 has 14 amino acids. Germline CDR1 reads SGHVS; CDR2 reads FNYEAQ.